These 10 T cell receptor beta chains originate from one sample sequenced in a study of T cell changes during pregnancy in multiple sclerosis. Profiled with immunoSEQ multiplex PCR; TCRdb holds only in-frame clones, not every one. The sample shows under 95,000 clones, just under 95% of them seen only once. The sequencing here drew on peripheral blood, taken in the second trimester of pregnancy. The source of these receptors is a female donor with multiple sclerosis, enrolled in a pregnancy study.

This clone was observed a handful of times. Its ends do not fully match the called genes, so a read error is possible. V usage is TRBV6-1 and J usage is TRBJ1-6, with unresolved D. Germline values: CDR1 MNHNS, CDR2 SASEGT. The CDR3 runs 16 residues. CDR3 in amino acids: CASREGGFSYNSPLHF. CDR3 DNA sequence: TGTGCCAGCAGGGAAGGAGGGTTCTCCTATAATTCACCCCTCCACTTT.

The chain combines TRBV29-1 with TRBJ1-1; no reliable D call. Trimming pared 0 bases from V and 4 bases from J, leaving 15 bases between. Germline V gives CDR1 SQVTM, CDR2 ANQGSEA. The CDR3 is 15 amino acids. CDR3 nucleotides: TGCAGCGTTGAAGATGGGCGGGGTGGGTCCACTGAAGCTTTCTTT. Protein: CSVEDGRGGSTEAFF.

V and J are TRBV6-5 and TRBJ2-7, with 9 bases that match TRBD2. The J segment lost 0 bases and the V segment lost 4 bases, leaving 4 bases of the junction unmatched. Germline assignment: CDR1 MNHEY and CDR2 SVGAGI. This CDR3 has 15 amino acids. Here the CDR3 reads CASSSTSGSSYEQYF. CDR3 nucleotides: TGTGCCAGCAGTTCGACTAGCGGTTCCTCCTACGAGCAGTACTTC.

This chain uses TRBV25-1 with TRBJ1-4; no clear D. V was pared by 5 bases and J by 6 bases, with 13 bases between. Germline CDR1 is MGHDK and CDR2 is SYGVNS. This CDR3 contains 14 residues. CDR3 loop: CASSFPAGDEKLFF. DNA of the CDR3: TGTGCCAGCAGTTTTCCTGCAGGCGATGAAAAACTGTTTTTT.

V usage is TRBV5-6 and J usage is TRBJ1-2, with TRBD1 as a possible D gene (6 bases). The CDR3 is 12 residues long. V was trimmed by 3 bases and J by 5 bases, leaving 8 bases between them. Germline values: CDR1 SGHDT, CDR2 YYEEEE. CDR3 residues: CASSSTGYGYTF. The CDR3, as DNA: TGTGCCAGCAGCTCCACAGGGTATGGCTACACCTTC.

The sample holds many counts of this clone. This chain links TRBV28 with TRBJ1-2; TRBD1 matches at 8 bases. Germline CDR1 is MDHEN and CDR2 is SYDVKM. The CDR3 loop spans 14 amino acids. V dropped 5 bases and J dropped 6; count of bases not matched to a gene: 8. The CDR3 DNA reads as TGTGCCAGCAGTACCCCAGGGGGCGGCCATGGCTACACCTTC. The encoded protein is CASSTPGGGHGYTF.

V gene TRBV7-3 combines with J gene TRBJ2-7, with D perhaps matching TRBD2 (6 bases). The CDR3 is 15 residues long. Germline lookup yields CDR1 SGHTA and CDR2 FQGTGA. Trimming left V 2 bases short and J 5 bases short, with 16 bases between. Here the CDR3 DNA reads TGTGCCAGCAGCTTACTAGCGATGGGATTCGACGAGCAGTACTTC. Translated, it gives CASSLLAMGFDEQYF.

The chain links TRBV6-5 to TRBJ1-3, with D maybe TRBD1 (6 bases). Per germline, CDR1 MNHEY and CDR2 SVGAGI. The CDR3 consists of 14 residues. V lost 6 bases to trimming and J lost 8 bases, with 17 bases between them. The CDR3 nucleotides read TGTGCCAGCAGCCCTGTCGCAGGGGTGGACACCATATATTTT. Translating it yields CASSPVAGVDTIYF.

The table lists this clone with a count of one. The CDR3 here is CASSLWAGPTYEQYF. CDR3 DNA: TGTGCCAGCAGTTTATGGGCAGGTCCTACCTACGAGCAGTACTTC. This chain links TRBV27 with TRBJ2-7, with D uncertain. From germline, CDR1 is MNHEY and CDR2 SMNVEV (reference sequence). With 1 base removed from V and 2 bases from J, the gap between germline ends came to 12 bases. The CDR3 has 15 amino acids.

The CDR3 reads CASSLFAGTYEQYF. The DNA of the CDR3 is TGTGCCAGCAGCTTGTTCGCCGGGACCTACGAGCAGTACTTC. The J gene is TRBJ2-7, the V gene TRBV5-6, with a weak D call TRBD2 (5 bases). Germline V gene lookup returns CDR1 SGHDT and CDR2 YYEEEE. The V gene lost 1 base and the J gene lost 2 bases, with 10 bases spanning the gap. The CDR3 has 14 amino acids. Complete variable domain (other parts from reference TRBV5-6 and TRBJ2-7): DAGVTQSPTHLIKTRGQQVTLRCSPKSGHDTVSWYQQALGQGPQFIFQYYEEEERQRGNFPDRFSGHQFPNYSSELNVNALLLGDSALYLCASSLFAGTYEQYFGPGTRLTVT.